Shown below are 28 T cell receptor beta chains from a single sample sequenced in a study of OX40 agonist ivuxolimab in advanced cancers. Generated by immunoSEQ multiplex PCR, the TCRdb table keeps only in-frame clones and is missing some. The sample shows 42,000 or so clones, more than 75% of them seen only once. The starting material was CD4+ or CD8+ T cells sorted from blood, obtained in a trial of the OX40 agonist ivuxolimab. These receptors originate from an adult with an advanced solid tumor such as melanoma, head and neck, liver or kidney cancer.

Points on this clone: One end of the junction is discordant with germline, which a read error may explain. The CDR3 DNA reads TGTGCCTGGAGTGTTTCGGATAGGGACAGGGGTTTC. Translated: CAWSVSDRDRGF. This sequence joins TRBV30 and TRBJ2-7; 10 positions agree with TRBD1. The CDR3 covers 12 residues. Germline V lookup: CDR1 GTSNPN, CDR2 SVGIG (reference sequence). The whole variable domain, filled in from reference TRBV30 and TRBJ2-7, reads SQTIHQWPATLVQPVGSPLSLECTVEGTSNPNLYWYRQAAGRGLQLLFYSVGIGQISSEVPQNLSASRPQDRQFILSSKKLLLSDSGFYLCAWSVSDRDRGFGPGTRLTVT.

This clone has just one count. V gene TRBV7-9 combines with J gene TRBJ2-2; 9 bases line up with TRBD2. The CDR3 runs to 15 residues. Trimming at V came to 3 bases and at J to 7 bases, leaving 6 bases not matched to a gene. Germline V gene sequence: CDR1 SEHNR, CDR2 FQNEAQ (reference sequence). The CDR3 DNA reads TGTGCCAGCAGCTTTAGCGGGAGTAGAGTCGGGGAGCTGTTTTTT. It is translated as CASSFSGSRVGELFF.

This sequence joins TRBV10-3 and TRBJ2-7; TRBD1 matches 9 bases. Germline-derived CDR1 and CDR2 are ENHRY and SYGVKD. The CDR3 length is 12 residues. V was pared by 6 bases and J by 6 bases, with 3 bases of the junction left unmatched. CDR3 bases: TGTGCCATCAGGGAGACAGGGGGCGAGCAGTACTTC. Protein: CAIRETGGEQYF.

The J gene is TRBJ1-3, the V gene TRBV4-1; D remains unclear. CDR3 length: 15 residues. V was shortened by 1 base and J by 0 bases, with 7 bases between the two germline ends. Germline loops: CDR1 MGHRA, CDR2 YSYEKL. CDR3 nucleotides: TGCGCCAGCAGCCAAGGGAGCTACTCTGGAAACACCATATATTTT. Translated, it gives CASSQGSYSGNTIYF.

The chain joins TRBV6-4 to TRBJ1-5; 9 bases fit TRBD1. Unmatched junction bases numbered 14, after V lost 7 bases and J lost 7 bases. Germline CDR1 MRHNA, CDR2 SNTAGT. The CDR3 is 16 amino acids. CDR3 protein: CASNSRGTGSRQPQHF. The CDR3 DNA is TGTGCCAGCAACTCCCGCGGGACAGGGTCGAGACAGCCCCAGCATTTT.

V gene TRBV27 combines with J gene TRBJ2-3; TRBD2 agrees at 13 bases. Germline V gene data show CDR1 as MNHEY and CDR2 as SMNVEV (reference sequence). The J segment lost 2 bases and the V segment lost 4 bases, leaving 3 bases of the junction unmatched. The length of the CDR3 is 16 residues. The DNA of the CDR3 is TGTGCCAGCAGTTCGACTAGCGGGAGGCACACAGATACGCAGTATTTT. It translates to CASSSTSGRHTDTQYF.

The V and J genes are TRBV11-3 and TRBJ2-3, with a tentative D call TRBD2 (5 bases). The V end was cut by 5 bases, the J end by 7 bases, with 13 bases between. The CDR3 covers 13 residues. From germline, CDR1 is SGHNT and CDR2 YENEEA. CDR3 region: CASSPRLANTQYF. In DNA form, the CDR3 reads TGTGCCAGCAGCCCGAGATTAGCGAATACGCAGTATTTT.

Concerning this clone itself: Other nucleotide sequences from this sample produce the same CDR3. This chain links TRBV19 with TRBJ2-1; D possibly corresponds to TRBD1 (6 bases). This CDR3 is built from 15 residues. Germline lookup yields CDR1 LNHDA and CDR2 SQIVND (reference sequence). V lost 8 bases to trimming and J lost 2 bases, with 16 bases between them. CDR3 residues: CASSLGTPTYNEQFF. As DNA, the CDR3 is TGTGCCAGTTCGCTGGGGACACCAACCTACAATGAGCAGTTCTTC.

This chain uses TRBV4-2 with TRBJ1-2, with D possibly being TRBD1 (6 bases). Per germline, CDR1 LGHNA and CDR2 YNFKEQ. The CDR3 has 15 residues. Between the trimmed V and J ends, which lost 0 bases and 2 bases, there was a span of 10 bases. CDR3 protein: CASSQDHRDNYGYTF. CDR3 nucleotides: TGTGCCAGCAGCCAAGACCACAGGGACAACTATGGCTACACCTTC.

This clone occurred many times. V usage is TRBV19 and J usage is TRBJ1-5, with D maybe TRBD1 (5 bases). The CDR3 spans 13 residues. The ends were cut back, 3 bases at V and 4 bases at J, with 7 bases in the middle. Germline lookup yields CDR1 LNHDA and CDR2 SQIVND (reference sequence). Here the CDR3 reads CASSIGGNQPQHF. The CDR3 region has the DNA TGTGCCAGTAGTATCGGGGGGAATCAGCCCCAGCATTTT. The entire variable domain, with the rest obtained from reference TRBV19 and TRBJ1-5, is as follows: DGGITQSPKYLFRKEGQNVTLSCEQNLNHDAMYWYRQDPGQGLRLIYYSQIVNDFQKGDIAEGYSVSREKKESFPLTVTSAQKNPTAFYLCASSIGGNQPQHFGDGTRLSIL.

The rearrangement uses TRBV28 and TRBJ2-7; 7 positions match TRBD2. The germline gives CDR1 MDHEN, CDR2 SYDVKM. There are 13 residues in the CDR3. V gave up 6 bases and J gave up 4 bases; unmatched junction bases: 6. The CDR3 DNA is TGTGCCAGCAGCAGACTAGCTGGTTACGAGCAGTACTTC. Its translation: CASSRLAGYEQYF.

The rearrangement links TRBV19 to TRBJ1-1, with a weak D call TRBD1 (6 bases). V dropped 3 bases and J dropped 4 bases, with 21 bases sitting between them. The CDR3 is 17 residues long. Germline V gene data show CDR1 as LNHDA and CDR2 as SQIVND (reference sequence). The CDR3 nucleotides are TGTGCCAGTAGTATTAGAGGGGGGGACGGGCCCAGCACTGAAGCTTTCTTT. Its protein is CASSIRGGDGPSTEAFF. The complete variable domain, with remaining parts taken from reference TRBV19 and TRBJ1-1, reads DGGITQSPKYLFRKEGQNVTLSCEQNLNHDAMYWYRQDPGQGLRLIYYSQIVNDFQKGDIAEGYSVSREKKESFPLTVTSAQKNPTAFYLCASSIRGGDGPSTEAFFGQGTRLTVV.

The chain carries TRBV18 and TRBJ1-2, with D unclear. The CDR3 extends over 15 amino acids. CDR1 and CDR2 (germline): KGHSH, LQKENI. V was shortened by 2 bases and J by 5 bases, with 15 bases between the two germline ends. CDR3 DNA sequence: TGTGCCAGCTCACCATTGAGGGAGCGGGGTTATGGCTACACCTTC. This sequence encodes CASSPLRERGYGYTF. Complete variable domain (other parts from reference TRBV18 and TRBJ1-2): NAGVMQNPRHLVRRRGQEARLRCSPMKGHSHVYWYRQLPEEGLKFMVYLQKENIIDESGMPKERFSAEFPKEGPSILRIQQVVRGDSAAYFCASSPLRERGYGYTFGSGTRLTVV.

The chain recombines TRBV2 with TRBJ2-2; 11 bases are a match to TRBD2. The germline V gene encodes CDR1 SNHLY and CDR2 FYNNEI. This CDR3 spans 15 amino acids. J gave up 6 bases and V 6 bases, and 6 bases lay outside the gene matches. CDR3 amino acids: CASRGSGRASGELFF. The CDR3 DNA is TGTGCCAGCAGAGGTAGCGGGAGGGCCTCCGGGGAGCTGTTTTTT.

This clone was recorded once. The CDR3 protein is CASSEAEEDTDTQYF. The DNA for the CDR3 is TGTGCCAGCAGTGAAGCCGAGGAGGACACAGATACGCAGTATTTT. The V gene is TRBV2, the J gene TRBJ2-3, with TRBD2 as a possible D gene (5 bases). Trimming removed 0 bases from V and 2 bases from J, with 9 bases in between. The CDR3 runs 15 residues. Per the germline V gene, CDR1 is SNHLY and CDR2 is FYNNEI.

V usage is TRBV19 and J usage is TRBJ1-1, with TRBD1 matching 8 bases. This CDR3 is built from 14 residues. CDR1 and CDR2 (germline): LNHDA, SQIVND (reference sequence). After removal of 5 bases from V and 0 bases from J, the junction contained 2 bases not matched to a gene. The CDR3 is CASSLGQVNTEAFF. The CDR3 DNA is TGTGCCAGTAGTCTGGGACAGGTGAACACTGAAGCTTTCTTT.

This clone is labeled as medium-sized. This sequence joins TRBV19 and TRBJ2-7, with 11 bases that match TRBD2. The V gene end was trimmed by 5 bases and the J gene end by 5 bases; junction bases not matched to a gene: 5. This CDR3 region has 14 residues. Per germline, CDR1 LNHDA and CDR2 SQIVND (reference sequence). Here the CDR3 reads CASSSLAGVNEQYF. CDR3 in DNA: TGTGCCAGTAGTTCACTAGCGGGAGTCAACGAGCAGTACTTC.

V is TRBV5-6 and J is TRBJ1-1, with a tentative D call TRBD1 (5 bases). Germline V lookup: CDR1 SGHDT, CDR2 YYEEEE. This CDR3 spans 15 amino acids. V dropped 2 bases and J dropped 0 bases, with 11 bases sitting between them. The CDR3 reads CASSFLQGMNTEAFF. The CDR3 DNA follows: TGTGCCAGCAGCTTTCTTCAGGGAATGAACACTGAAGCTTTCTTT.

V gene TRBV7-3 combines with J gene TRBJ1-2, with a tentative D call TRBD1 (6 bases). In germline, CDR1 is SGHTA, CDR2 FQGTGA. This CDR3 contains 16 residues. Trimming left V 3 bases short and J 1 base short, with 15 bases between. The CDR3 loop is CASSFRASGDNYGYTF. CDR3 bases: TGTGCCAGCAGCTTCAGGGCGTCAGGGGATAACTATGGCTACACCTTC. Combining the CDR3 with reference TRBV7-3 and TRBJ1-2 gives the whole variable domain GAGVSQTPSNKVTEKGKYVELRCDPISGHTALYWYRQSLGQGPEFLIYFQGTGAADDSGLPNDRFFAVRPEGSVSTLKIQRTERGDSAVYLCASSFRASGDNYGYTFGSGTRLTVV.

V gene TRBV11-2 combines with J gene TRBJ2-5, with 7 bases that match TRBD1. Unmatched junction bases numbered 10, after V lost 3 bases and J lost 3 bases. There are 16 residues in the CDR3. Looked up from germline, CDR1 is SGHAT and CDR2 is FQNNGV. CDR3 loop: CASSFHSQGSKETQYF. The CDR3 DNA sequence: TGTGCCAGCAGCTTTCACTCACAGGGGTCCAAAGAGACCCAGTACTTC.

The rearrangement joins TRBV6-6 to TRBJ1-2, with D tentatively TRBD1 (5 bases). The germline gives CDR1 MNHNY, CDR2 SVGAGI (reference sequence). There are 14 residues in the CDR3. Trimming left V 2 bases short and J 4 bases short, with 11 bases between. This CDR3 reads CASSYRGGTYGYTF. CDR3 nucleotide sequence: TGTGCCAGCAGTTACCGTGGGGGAACCTATGGCTACACCTTC.

The CDR3 DNA reads as TGTGCCAGCAGCTTTACAGGGGGAGGCTATGGCTACACCTTC. Its translation: CASSFTGGGYGYTF. The rearrangement joins TRBV5-8 to TRBJ1-2; TRBD1 agrees at 8 bases. This CDR3 is built from 14 residues. V lost 2 bases to trimming and J lost 4 bases; unmatched junction nucleotides: 4. Looked up from germline, CDR1 is SGHTS and CDR2 is YDEGEE.

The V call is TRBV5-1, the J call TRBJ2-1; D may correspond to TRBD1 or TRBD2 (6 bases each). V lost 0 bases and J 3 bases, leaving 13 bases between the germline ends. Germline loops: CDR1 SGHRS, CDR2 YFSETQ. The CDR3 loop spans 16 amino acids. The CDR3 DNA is TGCGCCAGCAGCTTGGCCGGCGGGACAATCTACAATGAGCAGTTCTTC. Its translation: CASSLAGGTIYNEQFF.

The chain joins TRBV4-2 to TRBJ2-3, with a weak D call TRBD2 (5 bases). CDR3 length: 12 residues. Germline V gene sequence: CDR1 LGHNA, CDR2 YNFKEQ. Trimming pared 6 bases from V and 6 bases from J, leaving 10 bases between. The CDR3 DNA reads TGTGCCAGCAGATCGGGGTTGGATACGCAGTATTTT. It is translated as CASRSGLDTQYF.

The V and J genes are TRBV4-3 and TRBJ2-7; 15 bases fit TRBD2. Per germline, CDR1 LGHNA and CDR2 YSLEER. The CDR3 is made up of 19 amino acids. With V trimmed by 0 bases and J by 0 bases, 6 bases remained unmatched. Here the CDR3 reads CASSQEGGTSGGFSYEQYF. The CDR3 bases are TGCGCCAGCAGCCAAGAAGGTGGGACTAGCGGGGGGTTCTCCTACGAGCAGTACTTC.

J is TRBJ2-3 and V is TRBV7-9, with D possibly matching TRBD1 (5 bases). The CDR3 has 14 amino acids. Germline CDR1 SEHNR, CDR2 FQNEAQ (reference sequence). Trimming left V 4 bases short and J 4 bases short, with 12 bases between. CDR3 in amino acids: CASSSRVRADTQYF. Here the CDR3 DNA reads TGTGCCAGCAGCTCCAGGGTTCGGGCAGATACGCAGTATTTT.

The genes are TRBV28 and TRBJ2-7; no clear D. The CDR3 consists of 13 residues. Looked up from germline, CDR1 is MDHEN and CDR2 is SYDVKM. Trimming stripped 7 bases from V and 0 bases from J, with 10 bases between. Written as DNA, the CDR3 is TGTGCCAGCACCAAACATACCTCCTACGAGCAGTACTTC. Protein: CASTKHTSYEQYF.

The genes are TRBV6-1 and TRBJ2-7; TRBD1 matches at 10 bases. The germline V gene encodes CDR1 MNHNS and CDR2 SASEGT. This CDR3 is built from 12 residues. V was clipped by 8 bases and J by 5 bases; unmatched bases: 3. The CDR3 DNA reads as TGTGCCAGCCCGGGACAGGGGCACGAGCAGTACTTC. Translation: CASPGQGHEQYF.